The present T cell receptor beta chain was sequenced within a study of blood T cell repertoires in COVID-19. On the study more broadly: The study drew acute and convalescent COVID-19 samples from the United States, Italy and Spain.

Some clones are missing from TCRdb's copy, which holds only in-frame ones; the method was immunoSEQ multiplex PCR. The profile shows under 250,000 clones, less than 85% of them singletons. This CDR3 has 15 amino acids. The ends lost 3 bases at V and 3 bases at J; junction bases unmatched: 8. Germline V gene lookup returns CDR1 SGHRS and CDR2 YFSETQ. The gene calls are TRBV5-1 and TRBJ2-7; 8 bases match TRBD1. The sequence was collected from a woman in her 70s with active or convalescent COVID-19. The sample was peripheral blood. The CDR3 region has the DNA TGCGCCAGCAGCTATTTAGGACAGGGCGACTACGAGCAGTACTTC. Translation gives CASSYLGQGDYEQYF. The full variable domain, rest sourced from reference TRBV5-1 and TRBJ2-7, is KAGVTQTPRYLIKTRGQQVTLSCSPISGHRSVSWYQQTPGQGLQFLFEYFSETQRNKGNFPGRFSGRQFSNSRSEMNVSTLELGDSALYLCASSYLGQGDYEQYFGPGTRLTVT.